The rows below give T cell receptor beta chains drawn from one sample of a study of shared clonotypes between healthy human individuals. The repertoire was sequenced with immunoSEQ multiplex PCR; TCRdb's copy has only in-frame clones and lacks some. The sample consists of approximately 2.5 million clones, 80% to 95% of them appearing once. Material: naive CD4+ T cells from PBMCs. The receptors come from a young man in good health. Some clones in this sample may be carry-over from other donors' samples. Both conserved end residues are part of each CDR3. A D gene is named only where the DNA matches it firmly. Clone size is given for some rows only: seen once, a few or many times, or a class if the clone is expanded.

TRBJ1-5 . TRBD1 TRBV2 CASSRTGGGNQPQHF TGTGCCAGCAGTCGGACAGGGGGGGGCAATCAGCCCCAGCATTTT
TRBJ2-5 . . TRBV2 CASSEALGRGRETQYF TGTGCCAGCAGTGAAGCGCTTGGCAGGGGCCGGGAGACCCAGTACTTC
TRBJ2-6 . . TRBV5-1 CASSLGSSGANVLTF TGCGCCAGCAGCTTGGGCTCCAGTGGGGCCAACGTCCTGACTTTC
TRBJ1-4 . TRBD1 TRBV28 CAIGQGANQEKLFF TGTGCCATTGGACAGGGGGCAAATCAAGAAAAACTGTTTTTT
TRBJ2-1 . . TRBV5-1 CASSPQSPSYNEQFF TGCGCCAGCAGCCCTCAGTCTCCCTCTTACAATGAGCAGTTCTTC
TRBJ2-7 once . TRBV2 CASKFQGTVYEQYF TGTGCCAGCAAATTCCAGGGGACTGTCTACGAGCAGTACTTC
TRBJ2-1 once TRBD2 TRBV28 CASSFPVLAGADEQFF TGTGCCAGCAGTTTCCCGGTGCTAGCGGGAGCAGATGAGCAGTTCTTC
TRBJ2-3 . TRBD2 TRBV7-3 CASRATSGGTDTQYF TGTGCCAGCAGGGCCACTAGCGGGGGCACAGATACGCAGTATTTT
TRBJ1-3 . . TRBV2 CASSVSGGLTSGNTIYF TGTGCCAGCAGTGTATCGGGGGGGCTAACCTCTGGAAACACCATATATTTT
TRBJ1-3 . . TRBV7-2 CASSPVGAAGNTIYF TGTGCCAGCAGCCCCGTGGGTGCGGCTGGAAACACCATATATTTT
TRBJ2-7 . . TRBV18 CASSPQRYEQYF TGTGCCAGCTCACCACAGCGCTACGAGCAGTACTTC
TRBJ1-3 once . TRBV7-2 CASSLRSSDTIYF TGTGCCAGCAGCTTACGATCAAGTGACACCATATATTTT
TRBJ2-3 . . TRBV2 CASLFTFNTDTQYF TGTGCCAGCCTTTTCACATTCAACACAGATACGCAGTATTTT
TRBJ2-7 . . TRBV6-5 CASSYRVVGIHEQYF TGTGCCAGCAGTTACCGCGTGGTAGGGATCCACGAGCAGTACTTC
TRBJ2-5 . . TRBV5-1 CASSFFPTGRQETQYF TGCGCCAGCAGCTTCTTTCCGACGGGGAGGCAAGAGACCCAGTACTTC
TRBJ2-3 . . TRBV7-2 CASSAGLTDTQYF TGTGCCAGCTCGGCAGGGTTAACAGATACGCAGTATTTT
TRBJ2-3 . TRBD2 TRBV30 CAWCLAGPTDTQYF TGTGCCTGGTGCCTAGCGGGCCCCACAGATACGCAGTATTTT
TRBJ1-5 . TRBD1 TRBV6-1 CASTPTGSGQPQHF TGTGCCAGCACCCCGACAGGGTCTGGTCAGCCCCAGCATTTT
TRBJ2-3 . . TRBV28 CASSLRANGRWTDTQYF TGTGCCAGCAGTTTACGGGCTAACGGTCGGTGGACAGATACGCAGTATTTT
TRBJ2-1 . . TRBV7-9 CASSHVQGNEQFF TGTGCCAGCAGCCACGTGCAGGGGAATGAGCAGTTCTTC
TRBJ2-6 . . TRBV6-5 CASSYRGGSGANVLTF TGTGCCAGCAGTTACCGAGGGGGCTCTGGGGCCAACGTCCTGACTTTC
TRBJ1-5 . TRBD1 TRBV28 CASSLSQGAQPQHF TGTGCCAGCAGTTTGAGCCAGGGGGCTCAGCCCCAGCATTTT
TRBJ2-1 . . TRBV6-5 CASSYWVGGPYNEQFF TGTGCCAGCAGTTACTGGGTTGGCGGCCCCTACAATGAGCAGTTCTTC